These 23 T cell receptor beta chains share one sample of origin, sequenced in a study of blood T cell repertoires in COVID-19. Using immunoSEQ multiplex PCR, the repertoire was profiled, and TCRdb retains in-frame clones only, with some absent. The repertoire holds roughly 160,000 clones, more than 85% seen once, with around 0.53% in the top ten. Specimen: peripheral blood. All receptors derive from a man aged 45-60 years with acute or convalescent COVID-19.

The chain has TRBV5-4 and TRBJ1-1; D is uncertain. The CDR3 totals 12 residues. The germline CDR1 and CDR2 sequences are SGHNT and YYREEE (reference sequence). Trimming shortened V by 7 bases and J by 11 bases, and 18 bases separated the two germline ends. CDR3 sequence reads: CASHLEGSGAFF. In DNA form, the CDR3 reads TGTGCCAGCCACCTGGAAGGGAGTGGCGCTTTCTTT.

As regards this clone: The same CDR3 also results from other DNA sequences found in this sample. The CDR3 DNA reads TGTGCCAGCAGCGGACAGGGGGCGAACACCGGGGAGCTGTTTTTT. Its protein is CASSGQGANTGELFF. The V gene is TRBV9, the J gene TRBJ2-2; 9 positions agree with TRBD1. V dropped 3 bases and J dropped 0; count of bases not matched to a gene: 0. This CDR3 is 15 amino acids long. The germline V gene has CDR1 SGDLS and CDR2 YYNGEE.

J is TRBJ2-2 and V is TRBV9; no clear D. Looked up from germline, CDR1 is SGDLS and CDR2 is YYNGEE. There are 15 residues in the CDR3. V dropped 4 bases and J dropped 0 bases, with 10 bases sitting between them. CDR3 nucleotides: TGTGCCAGCAGCACATCGCCCACGAACACCGGGGAGCTGTTTTTT. Its protein product is CASSTSPTNTGELFF.

The count of this clone is one. The gene calls are TRBV5-8 and TRBJ1-1; D is uncertain. Germline assignment: CDR1 SGHTS and CDR2 YDEGEE. CDR3 length: 13 residues. With 2 bases removed from V and 6 bases from J, the gap between germline ends came to 11 bases. The CDR3 is CASSLKGAPEAFF. The CDR3 DNA sequence: TGTGCCAGCAGCTTAAAGGGAGCTCCTGAAGCTTTCTTT.

The chain employs TRBV11-1 and TRBJ2-1, with 8 bases fitting TRBD2. This CDR3 is built from 15 residues. Germline V gene data show CDR1 as SGHAT and CDR2 as FQDESV (reference sequence). Losses at the gene ends were 1 base for V and 7 bases for J; bases not matched to a gene: 6. The CDR3 nucleotides read TGTGCCAGCAGCTTAGGCGGGGGGCCTATTAATGAGCAGTTCTTC. Encoded protein: CASSLGGGPINEQFF.

The chain recombines TRBV7-8 with TRBJ2-7, with 7 bases matching TRBD1. The CDR3 runs to 18 residues. V shed 4 bases and J 0 bases; nucleotides not matched to a gene: 15. Germline CDR1 reads SGHVS; CDR2 reads FQNEAQ. DNA for the CDR3: TGTGCCAGCAGCTCTGATATCCGGACAGGCCAAAGCTCCTACGAGCAGTACTTC. It encodes CASSSDIRTGQSSYEQYF.

The V gene is TRBV3-1 (or the pseudogene TRBV3-2), the J gene TRBJ1-3; 12 positions match TRBD1. The CDR3 runs 19 residues. With 4 bases clipped from V and 2 bases from J, the junction kept 12 bases outside the gene matches. Germline V lookup: CDR1 LGHDT, CDR2 YNNKEL (reference sequence). The DNA of the CDR3 is TGTGCCAGCAGCCTAACCCGGGACAGGGGGCTAGGTCCTGGAAACACCATATATTTT. Its protein product is CASSLTRDRGLGPGNTIYF.

V usage is TRBV28 and J usage is TRBJ2-3; D unresolved. Germline values: CDR1 MDHEN, CDR2 SYDVKM. V was trimmed by 6 bases and J by 2 bases, leaving 9 bases between them. The CDR3 has 13 residues. CDR3 in amino acids: CASSPPNTDTQYF. The CDR3 coding sequence is TGTGCCAGCAGCCCCCCCAACACAGATACGCAGTATTTT.

The chain recombines TRBV10-3 with TRBJ1-6; D perhaps matches TRBD1 (5 bases). Trimming shortened V by 6 bases and J by 8 bases, and 11 bases separated the two germline ends. The CDR3 is 13 amino acids. The germline gives CDR1 ENHRY, CDR2 SYGVKD. The CDR3 sequence: CAIRDTTDSPLHF. For the CDR3, the DNA is TGTGCCATCAGGGACACCACGGATTCACCCCTCCACTTT.

The rearrangement links TRBV29-1 to TRBJ2-1; D unclear. Germline V CDR1 and CDR2: SQVTM, ANQGSEA. CDR3 length equals 11 residues. The V and J ends lost 4 bases and 10 bases respectively, with 11 bases between them. For the CDR3, the DNA is TGCAGCGTTGGCACTTCGCGAGAGCAGTTCTTC. Protein: CSVGTSREQFF.

The chain joins TRBV30 to TRBJ1-1; 7 bases fit TRBD1. The CDR3 has 13 amino acids. After removal of 2 bases from V and 7 bases from J, the junction contained 7 bases not matched to a gene. Germline V gene lookup returns CDR1 GTSNPN and CDR2 SVGIG (reference sequence). The CDR3 DNA reads as TGTGCCTGGAGTCCCGACAGGGCCCGTGAAGCTTTCTTT. Its protein is CAWSPDRAREAFF. The variable domain in full, with the rest retrieved from reference TRBV30 and TRBJ1-1, is SQTIHQWPATLVQPVGSPLSLECTVEGTSNPNLYWYRQAAGRGLQLLFYSVGIGQISSEVPQNLSASRPQDRQFILSSKKLLLSDSGFYLCAWSPDRAREAFFGQGTRLTVV.

The chain combines TRBV9 with TRBJ2-1; D is perhaps TRBD1 (6 bases). Per the germline V gene, CDR1 is SGDLS and CDR2 is YYNGEE. This CDR3 contains 15 residues. V was clipped by 2 bases and J by 4 bases, with 13 bases between them. This chain's CDR3 is CASSVAGTTYNEQFF. In DNA form, the CDR3 reads TGTGCCAGCAGCGTCGCCGGGACAACATACAATGAGCAGTTCTTC.

The V call is TRBV10-3, the J call TRBJ2-2; 8 positions agree with TRBD1. This CDR3 region has 16 residues. V trimming: 2 bases; J trimming: 4 bases; junction bases outside the gene matches: 6. The germline V gene encodes CDR1 ENHRY and CDR2 SYGVKD. The CDR3 sequence: CAISETTGAGTGELFF. The CDR3 nucleotides are TGTGCCATCAGTGAGACGACAGGGGCCGGCACCGGGGAGCTGTTTTTT.

V is TRBV7-9 and J is TRBJ2-7, with TRBD1 identical over 10 bases. The J segment lost 6 bases and the V segment lost 5 bases, leaving 4 bases of the junction unmatched. This CDR3 comprises 13 residues. Germline CDR1 SEHNR, CDR2 FQNEAQ (reference sequence). The chain's CDR3 is CASSPGTGVEQYF. The CDR3 nucleotides are TGTGCCAGCAGCCCCGGGACAGGGGTCGAGCAGTACTTC. Combining the CDR3 with reference TRBV7-9 and TRBJ2-7 gives the whole variable domain DTGVSQNPRHKITKRGQNVTFRCDPISEHNRLYWYRQTLGQGPEFLTYFQNEAQLEKSRLLSDRFSAERPKGSFSTLEIQRTEQGDSAMYLCASSPGTGVEQYFGPGTRLTVT.

This clone was detected a few times. In DNA, the CDR3 is TGCGCCAGCAGCCTGCCGGGACAGGGTTACGGCTACACCTTC. Its protein product is CASSLPGQGYGYTF. The chain links TRBV5-1 to TRBJ1-2, with 9 positions matching TRBD1. The V segment lost 4 bases and the J segment 8 bases; nucleotides outside the gene matches: 9. The length of the CDR3 is 14 residues. Germline CDR1 is SGHRS and CDR2 is YFSETQ.

The chain links TRBV5-1 to TRBJ2-1; 11 nucleotides line up with TRBD2. The CDR3 consists of 15 residues. J lost 5 bases, V lost 5 bases, and 6 bases had no gene match. Germline V gene data show CDR1 as SGHRS and CDR2 as YFSETQ. The CDR3 spells CASRRGTSGNNEQFF. CDR3 nucleotides: TGCGCCAGCAGAAGGGGGACTAGCGGCAACAATGAGCAGTTCTTC.

The chain links TRBV7-2 to TRBJ1-4; D not resolved. The germline V gene has CDR1 SGHTA and CDR2 FQGNSA. Trimming shortened V by 1 base and J by 7 bases, and 4 bases separated the two germline ends. The CDR3 sequence is 12 residues long. CDR3 loop: CASSLGAEKLFF. CDR3 sequence (DNA): TGTGCCAGCAGCTTAGGGGCTGAAAAACTGTTTTTT.

The gene calls are TRBV27 and TRBJ2-1; weak D call: TRBD2 (5 bases). Germline V gene data show CDR1 as MNHEY and CDR2 as SMNVEV (reference sequence). With 0 bases removed from V and 6 bases from J, the gap between germline ends came to 9 bases. This CDR3 is built from 14 residues. The CDR3 here is CASSLSSSGNEQFF. CDR3 nucleotide sequence: TGTGCCAGCAGTTTATCCTCGAGCGGCAATGAGCAGTTCTTC.

The genes are TRBV20-1 and TRBJ2-3; perhaps TRBD2 as D (7 bases). This CDR3 comprises 11 residues. Trimming removed 3 bases from V and 14 bases from J, with 15 bases in between. Germline lookup yields CDR1 DFQATT and CDR2 SNEGSKA (reference sequence). CDR3 nucleotides: TGCAGTGCTAGGGGGGGGGCCGGTCTGTATTTT. Protein: CSARGGAGLYF.

This clone was seen more than once but under ten times. The V gene is TRBV7-9, the J gene TRBJ1-6; tentatively, D is TRBD1 (6 bases). Germline assignment: CDR1 SEHNR and CDR2 FQNEAQ (reference sequence). V was shortened by 5 bases and J by 8 bases, with 13 bases between the two germline ends. This CDR3 region has 14 residues. CDR3 sequence: CASSPKGGYSPLHF. The CDR3 DNA follows: TGTGCCAGCAGCCCCAAGGGGGGGTATTCACCCCTCCACTTT.

This chain connects TRBV19 to TRBJ2-7; 8 bases are shared with TRBD1. The J segment lost 1 base and the V segment lost 3 bases, leaving 2 bases of the junction unmatched. From germline, CDR1 is LNHDA and CDR2 SQIVND (reference sequence). The CDR3 is 14 residues long. CDR3 sequence reads: CASSMNRGSYEQYF. The CDR3 nucleotides are TGTGCCAGTAGTATGAACAGGGGGTCCTACGAGCAGTACTTC.

This sequence joins TRBV19 and TRBJ1-5, with D possibly matching TRBD1 (5 bases). Germline CDR1 and CDR2: LNHDA and SQIVND (reference sequence). V was cut by 9 bases and J by 11 bases, with 23 bases left in between. The CDR3 covers 14 residues. This chain's CDR3 is CASRWGSSTNSQHF. The CDR3 DNA follows: TGTGCCAGCCGCTGGGGCTCATCAACAAATTCCCAGCATTTT.

The J gene is TRBJ2-7, the V gene TRBV6-2 or TRBV6-3, with 8 bases lining up with TRBD1. Trimming cost V 2 bases and J 2 bases; bases outside gene matches: 2. Germline lookup yields CDR1 MNHEY and CDR2 SVGEGT. This CDR3 has 14 amino acids. CDR3 sequence: CASSYRTGPYEQYV. The CDR3 DNA reads as TGTGCCAGCAGTTACAGGACAGGGCCCTACGAGCAGTACGTC.